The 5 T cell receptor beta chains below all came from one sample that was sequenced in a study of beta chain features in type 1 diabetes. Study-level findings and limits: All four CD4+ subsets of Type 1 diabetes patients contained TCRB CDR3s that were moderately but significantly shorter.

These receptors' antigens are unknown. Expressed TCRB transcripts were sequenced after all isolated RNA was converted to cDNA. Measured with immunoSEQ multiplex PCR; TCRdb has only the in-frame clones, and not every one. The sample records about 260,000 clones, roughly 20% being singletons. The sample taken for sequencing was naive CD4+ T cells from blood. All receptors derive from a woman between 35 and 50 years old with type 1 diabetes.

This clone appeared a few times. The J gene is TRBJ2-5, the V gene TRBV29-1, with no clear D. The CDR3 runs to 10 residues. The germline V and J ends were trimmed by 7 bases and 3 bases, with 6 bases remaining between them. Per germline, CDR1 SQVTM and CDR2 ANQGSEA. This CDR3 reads CSAREETQYF. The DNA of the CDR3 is TGCAGCGCGAGAGAAGAGACCCAGTACTTC.

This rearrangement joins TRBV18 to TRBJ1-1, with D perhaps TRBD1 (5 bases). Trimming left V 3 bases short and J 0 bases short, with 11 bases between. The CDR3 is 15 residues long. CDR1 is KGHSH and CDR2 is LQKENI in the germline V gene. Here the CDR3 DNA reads TGTGCCAGCTCACCTTATCCAGGGCTGAACACTGAAGCTTTCTTT. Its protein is CASSPYPGLNTEAFF.

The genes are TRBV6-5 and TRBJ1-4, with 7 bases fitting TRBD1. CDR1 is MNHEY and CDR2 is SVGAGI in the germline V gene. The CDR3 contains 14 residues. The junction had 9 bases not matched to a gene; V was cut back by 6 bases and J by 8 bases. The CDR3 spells CASSLTGFGEKLFF. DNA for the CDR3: TGTGCCAGCAGCCTGACAGGGTTCGGGGAAAAACTGTTTTTT.

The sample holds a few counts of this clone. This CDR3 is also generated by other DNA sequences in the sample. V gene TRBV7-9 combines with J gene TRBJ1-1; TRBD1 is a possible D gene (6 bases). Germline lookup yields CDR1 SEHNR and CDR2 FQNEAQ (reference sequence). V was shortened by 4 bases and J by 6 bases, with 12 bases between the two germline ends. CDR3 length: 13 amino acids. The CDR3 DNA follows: TGTGCCAGCAGCTGGGGGCAGGGCTCTGAAGCTTTCTTT. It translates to CASSWGQGSEAFF.

In nucleotides, the CDR3 is TGTGCCAGCAGCGTAGCCCGGTTTGGTGAGCAGTACTTC. Translating it yields CASSVARFGEQYF. V gene TRBV9 combines with J gene TRBJ2-7; D gene unclear. The CDR3 loop spans 13 amino acids. Trimming pared 0 bases from V and 7 bases from J, leaving 11 bases between. The V gene's germline CDR1 is SGDLS and CDR2 YYNGEE.